This T cell receptor beta chain originates from a study of T cells after posttransplantation cyclophosphamide. Study-wide results and limits: After PTCy, TRB diversity resembled that of CNI/methotrexate controls. Tissue-infiltrating T cells from skin or gut overlapped little with blood T cells. Later post-transplant blood repertoires were often dominated by donor CD8+ memory clones.

Busulfan-fludarabine conditioning, marrow transplant, and cyclophosphamide on days +3 and +4 were administered. Data came from immunoSEQ multiplex PCR; TCRdb stores just in-frame clones and leaves some out. The table lists 6,500 or so clones, roughly four fifths of them singletons. Comment on this clone: The antigen is undetermined.

The length of the CDR3 is 14 residues. CDR1 and CDR2 (germline): SGHDT, YYEEEE. V gave up 4 bases and J gave up 2 bases; unmatched junction bases: 3. The chain uses TRBV5-6 and TRBJ2-7, with 10 bases lining up with TRBD2. This specimen consisted of PBMCs, obtained roughly 45 months after allogeneic stem cell transplant with posttransplant cyclophosphamide. This clonotype originated in a male patient younger than 45 who received an allogeneic stem cell transplant from a related donor, was CMV-positive, and had acute GVHD only. Some T cells may be the graft donor's. CDR3 protein: CASSKSGGAYEQYF. In DNA form, the CDR3 reads TGTGCCAGCAGCAAAAGCGGGGGGGCCTACGAGCAGTACTTC. Variable domain in full (rest from reference TRBV5-6 and TRBJ2-7): DAGVTQSPTHLIKTRGQQVTLRCSPKSGHDTVSWYQQALGQGPQFIFQYYEEEERQRGNFPDRFSGHQFPNYSSELNVNALLLGDSALYLCASSKSGGAYEQYFGPGTRLTVT.